The source of this TCR beta chain is a study of blood T cells in healthy people across ages. General study points: Possibly confounding the expanded clonotype changes was the fact that donor CMV status was unknown.

As for this clonotype: Its antigen remains unknown.

V was pared by 6 bases and J by 6 bases, with 6 bases of the junction left unmatched. The CDR3 spans 16 residues. Germline CDR1 is MNHEY and CDR2 is SVGEGT. A second PCR of roughly 7 to 11 cycles used a sample-barcoded 5' primer and a J-beta primer mix. Sequencing yielded, for each sample, at least 3 million paired-end reads carrying CDR3. TCRdb reprocessed the 5' RACE reads via MiXCR and lists one record per CDR3 protein. The sample lists roughly 1.4 million distinct CDR3 sequences, roughly 60% occurring once. Specimen: blood. The chain carries TRBV6-2 or TRBV6-3 and TRBJ2-2; 14 bases are a match to TRBD2. The TCR was taken from a young man in good health. The CDR3 DNA reads as TGTGCCAGCAGCCAGAGGACTAGCGGGGGGTCCGGGGAGCTGTTTTTT. Its translation: CASSQRTSGGSGELFF.